Each of the 13 T cell receptor beta chains below was sequenced from the same sample in a study of T cells in Graves' hyperthyroidism and ophthalmopathy. Amplified TCR beta CDR3 regions derived from RNA transcripts. The HTBI primer set served for first-round RT-PCR of the TCR CDR3. Each CDR3 protein gets one entry after TCRdb re-called the multiplex PCR reads with MiXCR. Among some 620,000 distinct CDR3 sequences listed, 15% to 20% were seen once. The specimen sequenced was blood. The source is a woman aged 25 to 39 with Graves' hyperthyroidism.

A note on this clonotype: A much larger clone sits a single nucleotide away, making a read error possible. This rearrangement joins TRBV12-3 or TRBV12-4 to TRBJ2-2; maybe TRBD2 (6 bases). The CDR3 totals 12 residues. The CDR3 loop reads CATTLLGGERFF. CDR3 in DNA: TGTGCCACTACGTTATTGGGCGGGGAGCGGTTTTTT.

This clonotype was observed many times. The V gene is TRBV7-9, the J gene TRBJ1-2; no clear D. Germline CDR1 and CDR2: SEHNR and FQNEAQ (reference sequence). Trimming left V 4 bases short and J 7 bases short, with 16 bases between. The CDR3 spans 14 residues. CDR3: CASSSSGNRPGYTF. The CDR3 DNA reads as TGTGCCAGCAGCTCCTCGGGGAACCGACCTGGCTACACCTTC. Complete variable domain (other parts from reference TRBV7-9 and TRBJ1-2): DTGVSQNPRHKITKRGQNVTFRCDPISEHNRLYWYRQTLGQGPEFLTYFQNEAQLEKSRLLSDRFSAERPKGSFSTLEIQRTEQGDSAMYLCASSSSGNRPGYTFGSGTRLTVV.

The table lists this clonotype with many counts. The chain carries TRBV7-9 and TRBJ1-2; D perhaps matches TRBD1 (5 bases). This CDR3 comprises 15 residues. Germline lookup yields CDR1 SEHNR and CDR2 FQNEAQ (reference sequence). V gave up 2 bases and J gave up 7 bases, with 17 bases separating them. CDR3 bases: TGTGCCAGCAGCTTAAGATCGGGGGTTAATAGTGGCTACACCTTC. Translated, it gives CASSLRSGVNSGYTF.

Many counts were recorded for this clonotype. This chain connects TRBV7-2 to TRBJ2-1; 7 bases are shared with TRBD2. V gave up 4 bases and J gave up 3 bases; unmatched junction bases: 6. Germline CDR1 is SGHTA and CDR2 is FQGNSA. This CDR3 comprises 15 residues. The CDR3 DNA reads as TGTGCCAGCAGCTGGACTAGTGAGCGCTACAATGAGCAGTTCTTC. This gives the protein CASSWTSERYNEQFF.

This clonotype was counted at least ten times. The gene calls are TRBV20-1 and TRBJ1-2; D uncertain. The CDR3 length is 8 residues. V was pared by 4 bases and J by 6 bases, with 0 bases between. Germline values: CDR1 DFQATT, CDR2 SNEGSKA (reference sequence). The CDR3 DNA sequence: TGCAGTGCTAATGGCTACACCTTC. This gives the protein CSANGYTF.

This clonotype was observed many times. V and J are TRBV6-2 or TRBV6-3 and TRBJ2-1, with a tentative D call TRBD2 (5 bases). The germline V and J ends were trimmed by 5 bases and 8 bases, with 16 bases remaining between them. This CDR3 spans 14 amino acids. CDR1 is MNHEY and CDR2 is SVGEGT in the germline V gene. The CDR3 loop is CASSLRAGLDEQFF. CDR3 nucleotides: TGTGCCAGCAGTCTGAGGGCCGGGTTGGATGAGCAGTTCTTC.

The chain combines TRBV7-2 with TRBJ1-4; D is perhaps TRBD1 (6 bases). CDR1 is SGHTA, CDR2 FQGNSA, per germline. CDR3 length equals 16 residues. V was cut by 1 base and J by 7 bases, with 16 bases left in between. CDR3 protein: CASSLVLGGPGEKLFF. The CDR3 region has the DNA TGTGCCAGCAGCTTAGTGTTAGGGGGGCCGGGTGAAAAACTGTTTTTT.

This clonotype appeared a few times. V usage is TRBV20-1 and J usage is TRBJ2-7, with D tentatively TRBD2 (6 bases). CDR1 and CDR2 from the germline V gene are DFQATT and SNEGSKA (reference sequence). The CDR3 spans 15 residues. Trimming stripped 5 bases from V and 7 bases from J, with 24 bases between. The chain's CDR3 is CSARIVSGNRLEQYF. In DNA, the CDR3 is TGCAGTGCTCGAATAGTTAGCGGTAATCGTTTAGAGCAGTACTTC.

This clonotype was detected many times. This chain joins TRBV12-3 or TRBV12-4 and TRBJ2-3; TRBD2 matches 7 bases. Trimming at V came to 3 bases and at J to 7 bases, leaving 4 bases not matched to a gene. The length of the CDR3 is 13 residues. DNA for the CDR3: TGTGCCAGCAGTTTCTTGGGAGGGAATACGCAGTATTTT. Translation: CASSFLGGNTQYF.

This chain joins TRBV20-1 and TRBJ2-7; 12 bases are a match to TRBD2. The V segment lost 0 bases and the J segment 3 bases; nucleotides outside the gene matches: 6. The CDR3 runs 16 residues. Germline CDR1 and CDR2: DFQATT and SNEGSKA (reference sequence). The CDR3 sequence: CSAREASGRAVYEQYF. The DNA for the CDR3 is TGCAGTGCTAGAGAGGCTAGCGGGAGGGCCGTCTACGAGCAGTACTTC.

This chain joins TRBV20-1 and TRBJ1-2, with D hard to call. This CDR3 is built from 14 residues. V lost 6 bases and J lost 8, with 22 bases in between. Germline CDR1 and CDR2: DFQATT and SNEGSKA (reference sequence). In DNA, the CDR3 is TGCAGTGCCCAACAGACCGGCGCCCTATCGGGCTACACCTTC. It codes for CSAQQTGALSGYTF.

The sample holds a few counts of this clonotype. Here the CDR3 reads CASTEGDYNEQFF. The DNA for the CDR3 is TGTGCCAGCACAGAGGGAGACTACAATGAGCAGTTCTTC. The V gene is TRBV6-1, the J gene TRBJ2-1; D possibly corresponds to TRBD2 (5 bases). The V gene lost 7 bases and the J gene lost 3 bases, with 10 bases spanning the gap. Germline V gives CDR1 MNHNS, CDR2 SASEGT. CDR3 size: 13 residues.

In its sample, this clonotype was seen many times. The chain recombines TRBV10-3 with TRBJ2-7; 10 nucleotides agree with TRBD1. The junction had 8 bases not matched to a gene; V was cut back by 0 bases and J by 9 bases. There are 15 residues in the CDR3. CDR1 is ENHRY, CDR2 SYGVKD, per germline. CDR3 residues: CAISESGQGTTGQYF. In DNA, the CDR3 is TGTGCCATCAGTGAGTCGGGACAGGGGACCACGGGGCAGTACTTC.